This T cell receptor beta chain was documented in a study of chemoradiotherapy in HPV16-positive cancers. The protocol was immunoSEQ multiplex PCR, while the TCRdb copy is restricted to in-frame clones and leaves out a portion. The data hold 29,000 or so clones, with about 93% observed a single time. The CDR3 is 14 residues long. V lost 0 bases and J lost 6, with 13 bases in between. In germline, CDR1 is SGDLS, CDR2 YYNGEE. The V gene is TRBV9, the J gene TRBJ2-7; no clear D. This TCR was recovered from a human donor with HPV-associated anogenital cancer. This specimen consisted of blood, obtained from a patient who underwent chemoradiotherapy. The CDR3: CASSVDRVSGEQYF. Here the CDR3 DNA reads TGTGCCAGCAGCGTAGATAGAGTATCGGGCGAGCAGTACTTC. Complete variable domain (other parts from reference TRBV9 and TRBJ2-7): DSGVTQTPKHLITATGQRVTLRCSPRSGDLSVYWYQQSLDQGLQFLIQYYNGEERAKGNILERFSAQQFPDLHSELNLSSLELGDSALYFCASSVDRVSGEQYFGPGTRLTVT.